This T cell receptor beta chain was identified in a study of shared clonotypes between healthy human individuals. Using immunoSEQ multiplex PCR, the repertoire was profiled, and TCRdb retains in-frame clones only, with some absent. Here the sample spans a few million clones, roughly nine tenths being singletons. The origin of this receptor is a man between 18 and 35 years old in good health. The sequencing sample was made of naive CD4+ T cells sorted from blood. Noted subset: CD45RA+ positively selected.

The CDR3 region is CAWSRGQSYNEQFF. For the CDR3, the DNA is TGTGCCTGGAGCCGAGGGCAGTCCTACAATGAGCAGTTCTTC. V usage is TRBV30 and J usage is TRBJ2-1, with a weak D call TRBD2 (5 bases). V lost 3 bases to trimming and J lost 1 base, with 10 bases between them. The CDR3 totals 14 residues. Looked up from germline, CDR1 is GTSNPN and CDR2 is SVGIG (reference sequence).